One sample yielded the 14 T cell receptor beta chains listed below, sequenced in a study of cytomegalovirus exposure and HLA in healthy donors. It was with 60 Vbeta and 13 Jbeta primers that the PCR ran. Assay used: immunoSEQ multiplex PCR; TCRdb lists only in-frame clones, some missing. The repertoire holds about 110,000 clones, with around 77% as singletons. Sequencing was done on a sample of PBMCs. The receptors were gathered from a woman aged 25-40 years in good health and CMV-seropositive.

The rearrangement joins TRBV10-1 to TRBJ1-2, with D tentatively TRBD1 (5 bases). CDR1 is WNHNN and CDR2 is SYGVQD in the germline V gene (reference sequence). Trimming stripped 9 bases from V and 0 bases from J, with 17 bases between. This CDR3 is built from 15 residues. The DNA for the CDR3 is TGCGCCAGATTAGGAAGGACAACTCCTAACTATGGCTACACCTTC. It encodes CARLGRTTPNYGYTF.

This chain joins TRBV7-3 and TRBJ1-2; 7 bases line up with TRBD1. CDR3 size: 17 residues. Germline CDR1 and CDR2: SGHTA and FQGTGA. V shed 5 bases and J 7 bases; nucleotides not matched to a gene: 19. The CDR3 coding sequence is TGTGCCAGCAGCCTAGGGGGGATGCTCGGGGACAGTGGTGGCTACACCTTC. Amino acids: CASSLGGMLGDSGGYTF. The full variable domain, in which reference TRBV7-3 and TRBJ1-2 provide the parts outside the CDR3, is GAGVSQTPSNKVTEKGKYVELRCDPISGHTALYWYRQSLGQGPEFLIYFQGTGAADDSGLPNDRFFAVRPEGSVSTLKIQRTERGDSAVYLCASSLGGMLGDSGGYTFGSGTRLTVV.

The chain joins TRBV18 to TRBJ2-5; unclear D gene. TRBJ2-7 matches the DNA end more closely, so the J call is doubtful. The CDR3 has 14 residues. CDR1 is KGHSH, CDR2 LQKENI, per germline. CDR3 loop: CASSPPGSTYEQYF. The CDR3 nucleotides are TGTGCCAGCTCACCCCCAGGCAGTACCTACGAGCAGTACTTC.

Regarding this clone: The junction shows a germline mismatch at one end, possibly a read error. Within the sample, other DNA sequences also encode this same CDR3. The chain combines TRBV7-6 with TRBJ1-2; 8 nucleotides match TRBD1. Germline CDR1 is SGHVS and CDR2 is FNYEAQ. The CDR3 sequence is 15 residues long. This CDR3 reads CASSLGQDLNDGYTF. CDR3 coding DNA: TGCGCCAGCAGCTTGGGACAGGACCTCAACGATGGCTACACCTTC.

V gene TRBV11-3 combines with J gene TRBJ2-1, with D perhaps matching TRBD2 (6 bases). The germline V and J ends were trimmed by 7 bases and 4 bases, with 17 bases remaining between them. The CDR3 loop spans 15 amino acids. From germline, CDR1 is SGHNT and CDR2 YENEEA. CDR3 sequence (DNA): TGTGCCAGCACCGAAAGGTGGGGGGAATACAATGAGCAGTTCTTC. This translates into CASTERWGEYNEQFF.

This rearrangement joins TRBV6-1 to TRBJ1-2; 8 bases match TRBD1. CDR3 size: 15 residues. Trimming removed 5 bases from V and 1 base from J; junction bases left unmatched: 6. Looked up from germline, CDR1 is MNHNS and CDR2 is SASEGT. The CDR3 region is CASSIQGEYNYGYTF. DNA of the CDR3: TGTGCCAGCAGTATACAGGGGGAATATAACTATGGCTACACCTTC.

The chain has TRBV30 and TRBJ1-1, with D hard to call. Germline CDR1 reads GTSNPN; CDR2 reads SVGIG (reference sequence). Trimming cost V 8 bases and J 7 bases, with 14 bases left between them. The CDR3 consists of 11 residues. The CDR3 here is CAQRIRSEAFF. CDR3 DNA: TGTGCCCAAAGAATCCGGAGTGAAGCTTTCTTT.

The genes are TRBV29-1 and TRBJ2-7, with D perhaps matching TRBD2 (5 bases). CDR1 SQVTM and CDR2 ANQGSEA come from the germline V gene. The CDR3 extends over 11 amino acids. The ends were cut back, 3 bases at V and 4 bases at J, with 7 bases in the middle. CDR3 protein: CSVDEGYEQYF. CDR3 nucleotides: TGCAGCGTTGATGAGGGATACGAGCAGTACTTC.

The table lists this clone with a count of one. V usage is TRBV18 and J usage is TRBJ1-2, with D perhaps TRBD1 (6 bases). This CDR3 contains 15 residues. Per the germline V gene, CDR1 is KGHSH and CDR2 is LQKENI. Trimming took off 4 bases at V and 1 base at J, with 13 bases between the two ends. Written as DNA, the CDR3 is TGTGCCAGCTCACTTCAAGGGGGAGTTAACTATGGCTACACCTTC. Protein sequence: CASSLQGGVNYGYTF.

J is TRBJ1-1 and V is TRBV6-6; unclear D gene. CDR3 length: 14 residues. In germline, CDR1 is MNHNY, CDR2 SVGAGI (reference sequence). V shed 6 bases and J shed 4 bases, with 15 bases lying between them. CDR3 sequence reads: CASSQGFSGTEAFF. CDR3 in DNA: TGTGCCAGCAGCCAAGGTTTTTCGGGCACTGAAGCTTTCTTT.

This rearrangement joins TRBV30 to TRBJ1-4; possible D gene TRBD1, 6 bases. Trimming cost V 1 base and J 10 bases, with 10 bases left between them. CDR3 length equals 12 residues. From germline, CDR1 is GTSNPN and CDR2 SVGIG (reference sequence). The CDR3 DNA is TGTGCCTGGAGTGCTACCAGGGGAAAACTGTTTTTT. It encodes CAWSATRGKLFF. The variable domain in full, completed from reference TRBV30 and TRBJ1-4, reads SQTIHQWPATLVQPVGSPLSLECTVEGTSNPNLYWYRQAAGRGLQLLFYSVGIGQISSEVPQNLSASRPQDRQFILSSKKLLLSDSGFYLCAWSATRGKLFFGSGTQLSVL.

This clone was recorded a few times. The chain recombines TRBV6-1 with TRBJ2-1; 8 bases match TRBD2. V lost 3 bases to trimming and J lost 8 bases; unmatched junction nucleotides: 12. Germline CDR1 is MNHNS and CDR2 is SASEGT. The CDR3 covers 16 residues. The CDR3 region has the DNA TGTGCCAGCAGTGACGGAGGAGCGGGAGTAGAATATGAGCAGTTCTTC. Encoded protein: CASSDGGAGVEYEQFF.

J is TRBJ2-3 and V is TRBV10-3; D perhaps matches TRBD2 (5 bases). Germline CDR1 is ENHRY and CDR2 is SYGVKD. Trimming pared 2 bases from V and 3 bases from J, leaving 6 bases between. The CDR3 loop spans 13 amino acids. The CDR3 is CAISERGTDTQYF. The CDR3 DNA reads TGTGCCATCAGTGAGCGGGGAACAGATACGCAGTATTTT.

The table lists this clone with a count of one. The chain couples TRBV29-1 to TRBJ2-1; 11 nucleotides align to TRBD2. V dropped 1 base and J dropped 6; count of bases not matched to a gene: 8. The CDR3 contains 16 residues. Looked up from germline, CDR1 is SQVTM and CDR2 is ANQGSEA. CDR3 in amino acids: CSVEGTSGSLVNEQFF. The CDR3 DNA follows: TGCAGCGTTGAAGGAACTAGCGGGAGTTTAGTCAATGAGCAGTTCTTC.